Listed below are T cell receptor beta chains from one sample, sequenced in a study of shared clonotypes between healthy human individuals. Data came from immunoSEQ multiplex PCR; TCRdb stores just in-frame clones and leaves some out. The table records approximately 2,000,000 clones, just over 90% of them present only once. Source material: naive CD8+ T cells from PBMCs. These receptors were taken from a man between 18 and 29 years old in good health. Some clones in this sample may be carry-over from other donors' samples. Both conserved end residues are part of each CDR3. D genes are given only for firm matches.

d_call | j_call | v_call | cdr3_aa | cdr3_nt
TRBD1 | TRBJ1-1 | TRBV13 | CASSQLTGANTEAFF | TGTGCCAGCAGCCAACTGACAGGGGCGAACACTGAAGCTTTCTTT
TRBD1 | TRBJ2-6 | TRBV27 | CASSWDSSYSGANVLTF | TGTGCCAGCAGTTGGGACAGCTCCTACTCTGGGGCCAACGTCCTGACTTTC
TRBD2 | TRBJ2-1 | TRBV5-6 | CASSPEMGLSNEQFF | TGTGCCAGCAGCCCGGAGATGGGACTATCCAATGAGCAGTTCTTC
TRBD1 | TRBJ2-2 | TRBV6-5 | CASTQGAAGELFF | TGTGCCAGTACACAGGGGGCGGCCGGGGAGCTGTTTTTT
- | TRBJ2-7 | TRBV28 | CASSLLPGRSRSYEQYF | TGTGCCAGCAGTTTGTTACCCGGCAGAAGTCGTTCCTACGAGCAGTACTTC
TRBD1 | TRBJ1-6 | TRBV27 | CASSVGTAGISPLHF | TGTGCCAGCAGTGTAGGGACAGCGGGCATTTCACCCCTCCACTTT
TRBD2 | TRBJ2-1 | TRBV7-8 | CASSIRRVAGLGPGNEQFF | TGTGCCAGCAGCATCCGCCGAGTTGCCGGACTAGGACCGGGGAATGAGCAGTTCTTC
- | TRBJ1-1 | TRBV4-1 | CASSHFAPGGTEAFF | TGCGCCAGCAGCCATTTCGCCCCCGGTGGCACTGAAGCTTTCTTT
TRBD2 | TRBJ2-7 | TRBV9 | CASSAEIAGGPNSYEQYF | TGTGCCAGCAGCGCGGAAATAGCGGGAGGGCCGAACTCCTACGAGCAGTACTTC
TRBD1 | TRBJ1-4 | TRBV4-3 | CASSRLTGMAEKLFF | TGCGCCAGCAGCCGCTTGACAGGGATGGCTGAAAAACTGTTTTTT
- | TRBJ2-7 | TRBV28 | CASRKRGYPHEQYF | TGTGCCAGCAGGAAGAGGGGGTACCCCCACGAGCAGTACTTC
- | TRBJ2-1 | TRBV20-1 | CSARDSNEQFF | TGCAGTGCTAGAGATTCCAATGAGCAGTTCTTC
TRBD1 | TRBJ1-5 | TRBV9 | CASSVGQGGDQPQHF | TGTGCCAGCAGCGTAGGCCAGGGGGGAGATCAGCCCCAGCATTTT
TRBD2 | TRBJ2-7 | TRBV4-2 | CASSQDGGRVIEQYF | TGTGCCAGCAGCCAAGATGGAGGGAGGGTGATCGAGCAGTACTTC
TRBD2 | TRBJ2-3 | TRBV29-1 | CSAGGTSGRRAITDTQYF | TGCAGCGCAGGAGGGACTAGCGGGAGGCGCGCCATCACAGATACGCAGTATTTT
TRBD2 | TRBJ2-1 | TRBV7-9 | CASSPRTSSEQFF | TGTGCCAGCAGCCCCCGGACTAGCAGCGAGCAGTTCTTC
- | TRBJ1-2 | TRBV10-2 | CASSESWGGPIYGYTF | TGCGCCAGCAGTGAGTCATGGGGGGGGCCCATCTATGGCTACACCTTC
TRBD1 | TRBJ2-7 | TRBV7-2 | CASSVGQGVYEQYF | TGTGCCAGCAGCGTAGGACAGGGGGTCTACGAGCAGTACTTC
- | TRBJ2-3 | TRBV28 | CASSLWEGSSTDTQYF | TGTGCCAGCAGTTTATGGGAGGGGTCTAGCACAGATACGCAGTATTTT
- | TRBJ1-2 | TRBV6-1 | CASSEVAKHYGYTF | TGTGCCAGCAGTGAGGTGGCGAAGCACTATGGCTACACCTTC
- | TRBJ2-7 | TRBV7-9 | CASSPQVGSLEEQYF | TGTGCCAGCAGCCCCCAGGTGGGGTCCTTGGAGGAGCAGTACTTC
- | TRBJ1-1 | TRBV7-6 | CASSGRGPNTEAFF | TGTGCCAGCAGCGGTCGCGGTCCGAACACTGAAGCTTTCTTT
- | TRBJ2-2 | TRBV12-5 | CASGSGTGELFF | TGTGCTAGTGGGAGTGGCACCGGGGAGCTGTTTTTT
TRBD1 | TRBJ2-7 | TRBV18 | CASSRDRGPSSYEQYF | TGTGCCAGCTCGAGGGACAGGGGCCCTAGCTCCTACGAGCAGTACTTC
- | TRBJ2-3 | TRBV13 | CASSERDSRSSSTDTQYF | TGTGCCAGCAGCGAACGGGATTCCCGATCCAGTAGTACAGATACGCAGTATTTT
TRBD2 | TRBJ2-1 | TRBV9 | CASSPVGREFDNEQFF | TGTGCCAGCAGCCCGGTCGGGCGGGAGTTCGACAATGAGCAGTTCTTC
- | TRBJ2-5 | TRBV9 | CASSKSGTTRGWETQYF | TGTGCCAGCAGCAAGTCAGGGACTACTAGGGGGTGGGAGACCCAGTACTTC
- | TRBJ1-2 | TRBV9 | CASSAGLGGYTF | TGTGCCAGCAGCGCGGGACTTGGTGGCTACACCTTC
- | TRBJ2-2 | TRBV6-5 | CASGRYDNTGELFF | TGTGCCAGCGGTCGCTACGATAACACCGGGGAGCTGTTTTTT
- | TRBJ2-6 | TRBV29-1 | CSAGPNRYGANVLTF | TGCAGCGCCGGACCCAACAGGTATGGGGCCAACGTCCTGACTTTC
TRBD2 | TRBJ2-5 | TRBV19 | CASSPRLAAQETQYF | TGTGCCAGTAGTCCCCGACTAGCGGCACAAGAGACCCAGTACTTC
- | TRBJ2-1 | TRBV11-3 | CASSSVRRNEQFF | TGTGCCAGCAGCTCAGTAAGGAGGAATGAGCAGTTCTTC